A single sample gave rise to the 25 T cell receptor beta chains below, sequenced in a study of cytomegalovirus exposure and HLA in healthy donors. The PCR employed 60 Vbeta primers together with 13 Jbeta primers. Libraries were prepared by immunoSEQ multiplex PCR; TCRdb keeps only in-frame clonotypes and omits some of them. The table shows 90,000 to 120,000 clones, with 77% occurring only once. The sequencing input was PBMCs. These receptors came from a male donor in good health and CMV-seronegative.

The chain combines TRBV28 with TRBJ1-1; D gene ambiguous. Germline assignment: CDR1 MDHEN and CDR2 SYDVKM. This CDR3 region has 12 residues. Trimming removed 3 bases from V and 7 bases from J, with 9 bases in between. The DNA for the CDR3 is TGTGCCAGCAGTTTCCCTCCAGATGAAGCTTTCTTT. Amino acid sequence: CASSFPPDEAFF.

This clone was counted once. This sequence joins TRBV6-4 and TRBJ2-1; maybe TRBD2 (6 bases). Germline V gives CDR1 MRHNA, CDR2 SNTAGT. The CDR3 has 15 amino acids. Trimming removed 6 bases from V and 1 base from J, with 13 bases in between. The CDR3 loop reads CASSPIAVSYNEQFF. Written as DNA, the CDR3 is TGTGCCAGCAGCCCCATAGCGGTTTCCTACAATGAGCAGTTCTTC.

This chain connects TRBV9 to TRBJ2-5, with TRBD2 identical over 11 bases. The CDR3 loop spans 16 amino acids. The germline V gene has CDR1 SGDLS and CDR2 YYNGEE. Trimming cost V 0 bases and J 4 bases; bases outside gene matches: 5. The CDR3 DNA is TGTGCCAGCAGCGTAGGTAGCGGGAGGGCTGGAGAGACCCAGTACTTC. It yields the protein CASSVGSGRAGETQYF.

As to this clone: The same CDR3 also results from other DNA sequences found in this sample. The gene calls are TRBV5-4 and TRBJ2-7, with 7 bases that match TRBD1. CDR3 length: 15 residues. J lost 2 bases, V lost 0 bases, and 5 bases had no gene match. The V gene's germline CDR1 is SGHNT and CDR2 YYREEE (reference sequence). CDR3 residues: CASSLEDQGAYEQYF. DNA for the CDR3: TGTGCCAGCAGCTTGGAAGATCAGGGGGCCTACGAGCAGTACTTC.

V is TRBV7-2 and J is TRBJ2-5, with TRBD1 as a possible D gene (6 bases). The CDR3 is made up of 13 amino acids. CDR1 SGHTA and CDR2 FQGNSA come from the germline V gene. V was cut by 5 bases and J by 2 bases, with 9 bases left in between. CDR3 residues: CASSPGQQETQYF. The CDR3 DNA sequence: TGTGCCAGCAGCCCTGGACAGCAAGAGACCCAGTACTTC.

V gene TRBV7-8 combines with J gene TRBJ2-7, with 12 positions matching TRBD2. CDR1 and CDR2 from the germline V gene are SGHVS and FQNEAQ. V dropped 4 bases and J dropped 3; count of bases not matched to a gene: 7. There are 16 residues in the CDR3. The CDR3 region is CASSSRGLAGLYEQYF. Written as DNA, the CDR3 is TGTGCCAGCAGCTCCCGAGGACTAGCGGGGCTCTACGAGCAGTACTTC.

This CDR3 is CSAWTGVGYTF. The CDR3 DNA reads as TGCAGTGCATGGACAGGGGTCGGCTACACCTTC. V gene TRBV20-1 combines with J gene TRBJ1-2, with 9 bases lining up with TRBD1. This CDR3 spans 11 amino acids. CDR1 and CDR2 (germline): DFQATT, SNEGSKA (reference sequence). With 6 bases clipped from V and 8 bases from J, the junction kept 4 bases outside the gene matches.

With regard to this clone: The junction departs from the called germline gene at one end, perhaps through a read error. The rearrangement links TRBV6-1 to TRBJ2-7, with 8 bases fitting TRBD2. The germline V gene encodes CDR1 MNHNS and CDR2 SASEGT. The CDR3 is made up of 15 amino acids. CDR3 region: CVSSGGLEGSYEQYF. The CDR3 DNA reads TGTGTCAGCAGTGGGGGACTAGAGGGTTCCTACGAGCAGTACTTC.

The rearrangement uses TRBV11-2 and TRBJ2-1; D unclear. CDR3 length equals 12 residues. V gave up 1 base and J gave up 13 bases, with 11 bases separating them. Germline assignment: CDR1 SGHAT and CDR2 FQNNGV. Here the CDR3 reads CASSLGGMIQFF. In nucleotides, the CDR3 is TGTGCCAGCAGCTTAGGAGGTATGATACAGTTCTTC.

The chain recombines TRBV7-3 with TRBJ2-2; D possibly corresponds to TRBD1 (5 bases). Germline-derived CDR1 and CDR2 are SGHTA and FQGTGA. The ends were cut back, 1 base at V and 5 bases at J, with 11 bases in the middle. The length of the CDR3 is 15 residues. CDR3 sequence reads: CASSLREGATGELFF. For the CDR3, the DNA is TGTGCCAGCAGCTTAAGAGAAGGGGCAACCGGGGAGCTGTTTTTT.

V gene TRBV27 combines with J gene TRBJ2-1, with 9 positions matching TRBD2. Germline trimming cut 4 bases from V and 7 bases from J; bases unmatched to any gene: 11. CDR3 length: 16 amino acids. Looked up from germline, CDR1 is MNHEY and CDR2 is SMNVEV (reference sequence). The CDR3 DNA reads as TGTGCCAGCAGTTCCTTATCGCGGGAGGGGAGTAATGAGCAGTTCTTC. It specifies CASSSLSREGSNEQFF.

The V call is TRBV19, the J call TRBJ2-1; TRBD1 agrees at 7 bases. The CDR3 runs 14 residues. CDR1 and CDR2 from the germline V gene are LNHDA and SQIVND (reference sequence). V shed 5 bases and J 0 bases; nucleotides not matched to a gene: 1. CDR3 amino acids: CASSRDSSYNEQFF. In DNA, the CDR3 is TGTGCCAGTAGTCGGGACAGCTCCTACAATGAGCAGTTCTTC.

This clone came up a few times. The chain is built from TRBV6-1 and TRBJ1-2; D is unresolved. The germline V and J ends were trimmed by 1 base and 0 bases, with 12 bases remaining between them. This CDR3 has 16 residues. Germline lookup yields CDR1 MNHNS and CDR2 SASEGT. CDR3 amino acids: CASSEGYGGANYGYTF. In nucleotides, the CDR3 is TGTGCCAGCAGTGAAGGGTACGGTGGAGCTAACTATGGCTACACCTTC.

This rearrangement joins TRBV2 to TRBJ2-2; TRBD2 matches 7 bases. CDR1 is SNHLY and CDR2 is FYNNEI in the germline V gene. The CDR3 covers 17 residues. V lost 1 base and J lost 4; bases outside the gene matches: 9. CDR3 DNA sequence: TGTGCCAGCAGTGAAGGGGTGTGGCGGGAGTCCACCGGGGAGCTGTTTTTT. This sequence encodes CASSEGVWRESTGELFF.

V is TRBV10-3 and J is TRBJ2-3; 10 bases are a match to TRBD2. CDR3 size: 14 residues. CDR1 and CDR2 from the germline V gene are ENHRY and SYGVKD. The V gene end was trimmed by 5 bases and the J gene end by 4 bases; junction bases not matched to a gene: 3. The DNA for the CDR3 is TGTGCCATCAGTAGCGGGAGGGGGGCAGATACGCAGTATTTT. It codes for CAISSGRGADTQYF.

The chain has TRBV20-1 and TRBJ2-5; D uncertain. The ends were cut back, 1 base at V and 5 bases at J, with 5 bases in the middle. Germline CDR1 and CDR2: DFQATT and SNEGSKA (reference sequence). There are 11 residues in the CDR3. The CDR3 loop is CSARVRETQYF. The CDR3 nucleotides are TGCAGTGCTAGAGTGCGGGAGACCCAGTACTTC.

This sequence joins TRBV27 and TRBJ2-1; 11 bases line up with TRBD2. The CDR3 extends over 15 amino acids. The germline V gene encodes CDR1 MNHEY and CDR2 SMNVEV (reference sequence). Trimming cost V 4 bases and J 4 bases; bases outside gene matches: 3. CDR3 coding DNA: TGTGCCAGCAGTTCAAGACTAGCGGGGTACAATGAGCAGTTCTTC. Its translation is CASSSRLAGYNEQFF.

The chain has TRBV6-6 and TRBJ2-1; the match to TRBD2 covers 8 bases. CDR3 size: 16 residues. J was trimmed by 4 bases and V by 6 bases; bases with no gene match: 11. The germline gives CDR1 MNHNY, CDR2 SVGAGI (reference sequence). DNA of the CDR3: TGTGCCAGCAGCCCTAGAGCGGGAGTGGCTTACAATGAGCAGTTCTTC. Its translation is CASSPRAGVAYNEQFF.

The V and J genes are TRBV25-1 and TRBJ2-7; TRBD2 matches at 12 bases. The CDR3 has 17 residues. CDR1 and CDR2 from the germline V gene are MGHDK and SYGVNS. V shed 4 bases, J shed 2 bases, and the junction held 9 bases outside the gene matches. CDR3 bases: TGTGCCAGCAGTGCCCGCCCTAGCGGGAGGGCCGCCTACGAGCAGTACTTC. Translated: CASSARPSGRAAYEQYF.

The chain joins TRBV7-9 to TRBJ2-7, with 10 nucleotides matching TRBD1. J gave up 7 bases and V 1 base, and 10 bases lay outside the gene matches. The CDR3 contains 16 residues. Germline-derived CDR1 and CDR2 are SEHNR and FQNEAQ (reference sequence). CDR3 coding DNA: TGTGCCAGCAGCTTAGGGTATCTGGACAGGGGGGATGAGCAGTACTTC. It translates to CASSLGYLDRGDEQYF.

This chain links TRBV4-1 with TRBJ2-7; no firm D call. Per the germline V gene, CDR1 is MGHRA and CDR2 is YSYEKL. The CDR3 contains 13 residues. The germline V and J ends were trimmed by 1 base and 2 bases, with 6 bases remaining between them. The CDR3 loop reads CASSQANAYEQYF. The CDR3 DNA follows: TGCGCCAGCAGCCAAGCTAATGCCTACGAGCAGTACTTC.

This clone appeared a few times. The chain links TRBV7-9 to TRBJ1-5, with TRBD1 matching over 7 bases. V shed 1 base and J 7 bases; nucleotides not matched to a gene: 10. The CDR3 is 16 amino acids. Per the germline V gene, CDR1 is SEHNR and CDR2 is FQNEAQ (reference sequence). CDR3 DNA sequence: TGTGCCAGCAGCTTAGGGTCAGGGGGGCCGGGGCAGCCCCAGCATTTT. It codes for CASSLGSGGPGQPQHF.

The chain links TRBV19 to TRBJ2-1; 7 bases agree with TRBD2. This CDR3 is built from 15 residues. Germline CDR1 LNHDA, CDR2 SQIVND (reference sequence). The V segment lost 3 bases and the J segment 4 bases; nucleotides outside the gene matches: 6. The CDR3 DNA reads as TGTGCCAGTAGTATGGGGCTAGCGGTTTACAATGAGCAGTTCTTC. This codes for CASSMGLAVYNEQFF.

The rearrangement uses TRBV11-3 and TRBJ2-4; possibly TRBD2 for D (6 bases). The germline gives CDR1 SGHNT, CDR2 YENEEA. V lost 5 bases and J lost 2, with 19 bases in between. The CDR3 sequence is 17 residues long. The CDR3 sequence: CASSAEEDYGSKNIQYF. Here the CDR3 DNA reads TGTGCCAGCAGCGCCGAGGAGGACTATGGTTCCAAAAACATTCAGTACTTC.

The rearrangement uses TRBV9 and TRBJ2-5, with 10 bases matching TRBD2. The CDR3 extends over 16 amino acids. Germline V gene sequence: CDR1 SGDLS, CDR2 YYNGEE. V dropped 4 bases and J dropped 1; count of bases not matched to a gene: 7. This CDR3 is CASSPGLAEGQETQYF. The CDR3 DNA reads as TGTGCCAGCAGCCCAGGACTAGCGGAGGGCCAAGAGACCCAGTACTTC.